Listed here are 17 T cell receptor beta chains from one sample, sequenced in a study of T cell responses to AZD1222 COVID-19 vaccine. TCRdb's table, derived via immunoSEQ multiplex PCR, lists solely in-frame clones and lacks some. The sample carries 170,000 or so clones, about 91% recorded once. Sequencing used peripheral blood, obtained 28 days after the second AZD1222 dose. The receptors shown here come from an adult who received the AZD1222 COVID-19 vaccine.

The gene calls are TRBV27 and TRBJ2-3; 11 positions agree with TRBD2. Trimming removed 8 bases from V and 1 base from J; junction bases left unmatched: 5. This CDR3 spans 15 amino acids. In germline, CDR1 is MNHEY, CDR2 SMNVEV (reference sequence). CDR3 region: CASGKLAGGTDTQYF. CDR3 DNA sequence: TGTGCCAGCGGCAAACTAGCGGGGGGCACAGATACGCAGTATTTT.

J is TRBJ1-6 and V is TRBV7-2; 7 nucleotides agree with TRBD1. CDR1 is SGHTA, CDR2 FQGNSA, per germline. Unmatched junction bases numbered 5, after V lost 5 bases and J lost 4 bases. This CDR3 is 15 amino acids long. The CDR3 nucleotides are TGTGCCAGCAGCCGGGACAGCTTTTATAATTCACCCCTCCACTTT. Amino acid sequence: CASSRDSFYNSPLHF. Full variable domain (remainder filled in from reference TRBV7-2 and TRBJ1-6): GAGVSQSPSNKVTEKGKDVELRCDPISGHTALYWYRQSLGQGLEFLIYFQGNSAPDKSGLPSDRFSAERTGGSVSTLTIQRTQQEDSAVYLCASSRDSFYNSPLHFGNGTRLTVT.

The chain combines TRBV5-1 with TRBJ2-5, with 10 bases fitting TRBD1. Germline V gives CDR1 SGHRS, CDR2 YFSETQ. Germline trimming cut 4 bases from V and 1 base from J; bases unmatched to any gene: 4. The CDR3 covers 15 residues. The CDR3 DNA sequence: TGCGCCAGCAGCGCCCGGGACAGGGGCCAAGAGACCCAGTACTTC. Its protein product is CASSARDRGQETQYF.

V and J are TRBV5-1 and TRBJ1-6, with a weak D call TRBD1 (6 bases). The V end was cut by 0 bases, the J end by 4 bases, with 8 bases between. This CDR3 has 15 amino acids. Germline V gives CDR1 SGHRS, CDR2 YFSETQ. The CDR3 is CASSLEGGYNSPLHF. The CDR3, as DNA: TGCGCCAGCAGCTTGGAGGGGGGGTATAATTCACCCCTCCACTTT.

The chain recombines TRBV19 with TRBJ1-5; unclear D gene. Germline values: CDR1 LNHDA, CDR2 SQIVND (reference sequence). With 3 bases removed from V and 5 bases from J, the gap between germline ends came to 8 bases. CDR3 length: 13 amino acids. The CDR3 reads CASSILGYQPQHF. CDR3 sequence (DNA): TGTGCCAGTAGTATTCTGGGTTATCAGCCCCAGCATTTT.

This chain joins TRBV5-8 and TRBJ1-1; D is perhaps TRBD1 (5 bases). From germline, CDR1 is SGHTS and CDR2 YDEGEE. Trimming cost V 3 bases and J 1 base, with 10 bases left between them. The CDR3 has 14 residues. This CDR3 is CASSSLTGNTEAFF. The CDR3 coding sequence is TGTGCCAGCAGCTCCCTTACAGGGAACACTGAAGCTTTCTTT.

The sample holds one count of this clone. This chain links TRBV24-1 with TRBJ1-1; D remains unclear. This CDR3 has 14 residues. V lost 5 bases and J 1 base, leaving 10 bases between the germline ends. From germline, CDR1 is KGHDR and CDR2 SFDVKD. CDR3 sequence reads: CATSAGLPNTEAFF. The CDR3 nucleotides read TGTGCCACCAGTGCCGGGCTACCGAACACTGAAGCTTTCTTT.

The V call is TRBV5-1, the J call TRBJ2-1; D is possibly TRBD2 (6 bases). V was pared by 2 bases and J by 4 bases, with 13 bases between. CDR1 and CDR2 from the germline V gene are SGHRS and YFSETQ. This CDR3 region has 15 residues. The CDR3 sequence is CASSFYAGSYNEQFF. In DNA form, the CDR3 reads TGCGCCAGCAGCTTTTACGCGGGGTCGTACAATGAGCAGTTCTTC.

This chain uses TRBV6-1 with TRBJ1-4, with 8 bases aligning to TRBD1. Trimming at V came to 2 bases and at J to 5 bases, leaving 4 bases not matched to a gene. Per germline, CDR1 MNHNS and CDR2 SASEGT. The CDR3 contains 15 residues. The DNA for the CDR3 is TGTGCCAGCAGTGAACTACAGGGGGAAAATGAAAAACTGTTTTTT. This encodes CASSELQGENEKLFF.

In its sample, this clone ranks as medium-sized. This chain's CDR3 is CASSEAGSNTEAFF. DNA of the CDR3: TGTGCCAGCAGTGAAGCAGGTTCGAACACTGAAGCTTTCTTT. The chain couples TRBV6-1 to TRBJ1-1, with unresolved D. This CDR3 contains 14 residues. V lost 0 bases and J 1 base, leaving 6 bases between the germline ends. Germline V gene data show CDR1 as MNHNS and CDR2 as SASEGT.

This clone occurred once. The rearrangement links TRBV7-2 to TRBJ2-3, with a tentative D call TRBD1 (5 bases). The ends were cut back, 1 base at V and 4 bases at J, with 15 bases in the middle. CDR1 and CDR2 from the germline V gene are SGHTA and FQGNSA. The CDR3 consists of 16 residues. CDR3 bases: TGTGCCAGCAGCTTAGATGGCGGCAGGGTCCCAGATACGCAGTATTTT. Translated: CASSLDGGRVPDTQYF.

The chain recombines TRBV18 with TRBJ2-4, with 9 bases that match TRBD2. V shed 6 bases, J shed 0 bases, and the junction held 18 bases outside the gene matches. This CDR3 has 20 amino acids. CDR1 KGHSH and CDR2 LQKENI come from the germline V gene. Here the CDR3 reads CASSLIESSGGLLAKNIQYF. Here the CDR3 DNA reads TGTGCCAGCTCCCTCATTGAGAGTAGCGGGGGCTTGCTAGCCAAAAACATTCAGTACTTC. The variable domain in full, completed from reference TRBV18 and TRBJ2-4, reads NAGVMQNPRHLVRRRGQEARLRCSPMKGHSHVYWYRQLPEEGLKFMVYLQKENIIDESGMPKERFSAEFPKEGPSILRIQQVVRGDSAAYFCASSLIESSGGLLAKNIQYFGAGTRLSVL.

The chain has TRBV5-6 and TRBJ2-3; 9 bases line up with TRBD1. Germline V gives CDR1 SGHDT, CDR2 YYEEEE. V gave up 4 bases and J gave up 1 base; unmatched junction bases: 7. The CDR3 loop spans 16 amino acids. CDR3 in amino acids: CASSTGTGLGTDTQYF. The CDR3 DNA sequence: TGTGCCAGCAGCACCGGGACAGGGCTGGGCACAGATACGCAGTATTTT.

The rearrangement joins TRBV11-2 to TRBJ1-1, with no clear D. V was pared by 5 bases and J by 0 bases, with 10 bases between. This CDR3 contains 14 residues. Per germline, CDR1 SGHAT and CDR2 FQNNGV. CDR3 in amino acids: CASSIPPMNTEAFF. In DNA, the CDR3 is TGTGCCAGCAGCATCCCACCCATGAACACTGAAGCTTTCTTT. Together with reference TRBV11-2 and TRBJ1-1, the CDR3 gives the full variable domain: EAGVAQSPRYKIIEKRQSVAFWCNPISGHATLYWYQQILGQGPKLLIQFQNNGVVDDSQLPKDRFSAERLKGVDSTLKIQPAKLEDSAVYLCASSIPPMNTEAFFGQGTRLTVV.

The V gene is TRBV2, the J gene TRBJ1-3; TRBD1 aligns across 7 bases. The J segment lost 0 bases and the V segment lost 3 bases, leaving 5 bases of the junction unmatched. Germline CDR1 and CDR2: SNHLY and FYNNEI. This CDR3 is built from 16 residues. CDR3 sequence: CASSETQGGSGNTIYF. In DNA, the CDR3 is TGTGCCAGCAGTGAGACGCAGGGGGGCTCTGGAAACACCATATATTTT.

This chain uses TRBV27 with TRBJ2-5; 8 bases fit TRBD2. This CDR3 is 14 amino acids long. Per the germline V gene, CDR1 is MNHEY and CDR2 is SMNVEV (reference sequence). V trimming: 2 bases; J trimming: 1 base; junction bases outside the gene matches: 0. The CDR3 region is CASSLAGGQETQYF. CDR3 nucleotide sequence: TGTGCCAGCAGTTTAGCGGGGGGCCAAGAGACCCAGTACTTC.

The chain has TRBV9 and TRBJ2-1; D not certain. In germline, CDR1 is SGDLS, CDR2 YYNGEE. The CDR3 is 13 residues long. V dropped 0 bases and J dropped 7 bases, with 8 bases sitting between them. The CDR3 DNA reads TGTGCCAGCAGCGTAGATCAGTGGAATGAGCAGTTCTTC. It yields the protein CASSVDQWNEQFF.